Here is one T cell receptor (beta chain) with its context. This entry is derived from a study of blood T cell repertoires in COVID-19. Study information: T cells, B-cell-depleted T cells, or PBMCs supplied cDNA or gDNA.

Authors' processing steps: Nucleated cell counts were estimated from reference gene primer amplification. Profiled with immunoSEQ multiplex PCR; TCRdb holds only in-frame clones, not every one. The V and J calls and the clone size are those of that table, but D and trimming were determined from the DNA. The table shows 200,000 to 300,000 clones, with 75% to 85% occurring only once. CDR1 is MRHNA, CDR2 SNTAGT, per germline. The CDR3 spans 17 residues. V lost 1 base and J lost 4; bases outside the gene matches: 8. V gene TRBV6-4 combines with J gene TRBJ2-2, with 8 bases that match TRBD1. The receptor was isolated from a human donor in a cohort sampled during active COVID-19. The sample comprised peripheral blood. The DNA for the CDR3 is TGTGCCAGCAGTGACTATGCAAACAGGGGGGTCACCGGGGAGCTGTTTTTT. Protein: CASSDYANRGVTGELFF.